The 7 T cell receptor beta chains presented below share a single source sample, sequenced in a study of T-cell memory formation after mild COVID-19. One entry per CDR3 protein, called by TCRdb with MiXCR from the 5' RACE reads. The table lists more than 300,000 distinct CDR3 sequences, roughly 13% of them singletons. The specimen sequenced was PBMCs or a T cell subset sorted from them (not recorded which). The receptors shown here come from a man younger than 35 who had mild COVID-19 (a few samples of this study predate the infection). Cell type and time point are not known.

This clonotype showed up just a few times. This chain connects TRBV10-3 to TRBJ2-5; D is possibly TRBD1 (7 bases). The germline V gene has CDR1 ENHRY and CDR2 SYGVKD. V was cut by 6 bases and J by 2 bases, with 13 bases left in between. This CDR3 contains 14 residues. The CDR3 nucleotides read TGTGCCATCAGGAACAGGGGACTTCAAGAGACCCAGTACTTC. The encoded protein is CAIRNRGLQETQYF.

The chain couples TRBV3-1 to TRBJ1-2; TRBD1 matches at 7 bases. CDR3 length: 17 amino acids. J gave up 3 bases and V 0 bases, and 10 bases lay outside the gene matches. Germline V gene data show CDR1 as LGHDT and CDR2 as YNNKEL (reference sequence). The CDR3 here is CASSQDLEGAHYYGYTF. In DNA, the CDR3 is TGTGCCAGCAGCCAAGATTTAGAGGGGGCGCATTACTATGGCTACACCTTC.

The rearrangement joins TRBV10-3 to TRBJ1-1, with no clear D. This CDR3 region has 12 residues. Between the trimmed V and J ends, which lost 10 bases and 0 bases, there was a span of 9 bases. CDR1 and CDR2 (germline): ENHRY, SYGVKD. In nucleotides, the CDR3 is TGTGCCACCCGAGGATTGAACACTGAAGCTTTCTTT. Its protein product is CATRGLNTEAFF.

The chain joins TRBV4-1 to TRBJ2-2; TRBD1 matches at 7 bases. This CDR3 is 15 amino acids long. The germline CDR1 and CDR2 sequences are MGHRA and YSYEKL. V lost 1 base to trimming and J lost 5 bases; unmatched junction nucleotides: 4. CDR3 DNA: TGCGCCAGCAGCCAAGGGGCGACAGGGACCGGGGAGCTGTTTTTT. Its protein product is CASSQGATGTGELFF.

The rearrangement links TRBV5-1 to TRBJ2-2; the match to TRBD2 covers 8 bases. V shed 2 bases, J shed 0 bases, and the junction held 6 bases outside the gene matches. CDR1 and CDR2 from the germline V gene are SGHRS and YFSETQ. The CDR3 has 17 amino acids. This CDR3 reads CASSFKAGGSNTGELFF. The CDR3 DNA is TGCGCCAGCAGCTTTAAGGCGGGGGGTTCGAACACCGGGGAGCTGTTTTTT.

This clonotype appeared a few times. V usage is TRBV4-1 and J usage is TRBJ2-2; 9 positions agree with TRBD2. The CDR3 extends over 18 amino acids. Germline V gene lookup returns CDR1 MGHRA and CDR2 YSYEKL. V was pared by 3 bases and J by 2 bases, with 10 bases of the junction left unmatched. The CDR3 is CASSQKFIAGDNTGELFF. The CDR3 coding sequence is TGCGCCAGCAGCCAGAAGTTCATAGCGGGAGATAACACCGGGGAGCTGTTTTTT.

This clonotype was detected ten times or more. The chain recombines TRBV4-1 with TRBJ1-5; D not resolved. This CDR3 is 14 amino acids long. The V gene lost 4 bases and the J gene lost 3 bases, with 10 bases spanning the gap. The germline V gene has CDR1 MGHRA and CDR2 YSYEKL. The CDR3 sequence: CASSPSPVNQPQHF. Here the CDR3 DNA reads TGCGCCAGCAGCCCAAGTCCGGTCAATCAGCCCCAGCATTTT.